The source of this TCR beta chain is a study of blood T cell repertoires in COVID-19. Study-wide context: The origin of the acute and convalescent COVID-19 samples was the United States, Italy and Spain. Sources were T cells, B-cell-depleted T cells, or PBMCs; the material itself was cDNA or gDNA.

The assay was immunoSEQ multiplex PCR, and TCRdb's table has in-frame clones only and misses some. Among around 16,000 clones listed, around nine tenths were seen once. The CDR3 covers 15 residues. V was trimmed by 5 bases and J by 4 bases, leaving 18 bases between them. The V gene's germline CDR1 is SEHNR and CDR2 FQNEAQ (reference sequence). This sequence originates from a human donor in a cohort sampled during active COVID-19. The chain links TRBV7-9 to TRBJ2-7, with a tentative D call TRBD2 (5 bases). The material sequenced was peripheral blood. CDR3 bases: TGTGCCAGCAGCCACACAGCGAGGGTAACGTACGAGCAGTACTTC. Amino acid sequence: CASSHTARVTYEQYF. The whole variable domain, filled in from reference TRBV7-9 and TRBJ2-7, reads DTGVSQNPRHKITKRGQNVTFRCDPISEHNRLYWYRQTLGQGPEFLTYFQNEAQLEKSRLLSDRFSAERPKGSFSTLEIQRTEQGDSAMYLCASSHTARVTYEQYFGPGTRLTVT.